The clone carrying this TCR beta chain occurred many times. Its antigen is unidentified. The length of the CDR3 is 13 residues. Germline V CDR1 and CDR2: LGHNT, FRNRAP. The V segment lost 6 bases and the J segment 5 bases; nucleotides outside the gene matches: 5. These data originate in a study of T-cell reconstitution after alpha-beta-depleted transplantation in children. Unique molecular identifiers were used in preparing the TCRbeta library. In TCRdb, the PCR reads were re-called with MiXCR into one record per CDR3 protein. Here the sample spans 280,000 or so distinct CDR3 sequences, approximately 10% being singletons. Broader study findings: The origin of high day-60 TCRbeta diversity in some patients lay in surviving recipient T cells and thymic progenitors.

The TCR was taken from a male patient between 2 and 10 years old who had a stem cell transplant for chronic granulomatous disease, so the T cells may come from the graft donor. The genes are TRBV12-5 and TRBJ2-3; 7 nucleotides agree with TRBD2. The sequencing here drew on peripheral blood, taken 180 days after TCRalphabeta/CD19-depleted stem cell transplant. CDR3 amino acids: CASGRGEGDTQYF. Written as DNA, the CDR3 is TGTGCTAGTGGCCGAGGGGAGGGAGATACGCAGTATTTT.